This T cell receptor beta chain was captured in a study of blood T cell repertoires in COVID-19. About the study: The study drew acute and convalescent COVID-19 samples from the United States, Italy and Spain. Nucleic acid was either cDNA or gDNA, and it came from T cells, B-cell-depleted T cells, or PBMCs.

Germline values: CDR1 LGHNA, CDR2 YSLEER. Between the trimmed V and J ends, which lost 0 bases and 2 bases, there was a span of 5 bases. The CDR3 loop spans 13 amino acids. The authors' processing: By means of reference gene primer amplification, nucleated cell counts were estimated. The data were produced by immunoSEQ multiplex PCR, yet TCRdb's version contains in-frame clones alone and is incomplete. V and J calls and clone size follow that table, whereas D and trimming were derived from the DNA. This sample carries 30,000 to 40,000 clones, 91% of them seen once, and the ten largest clones take approximately 2.1%.

Source material: peripheral blood. The chain links TRBV4-3 to TRBJ2-7; D uncertain. This clonotype was obtained from a middle-aged man with active COVID-19. Written as DNA, the CDR3 is TGCGCCAGCAGCCAAGATCTACCCTACGAGCAGTACTTC. Its protein is CASSQDLPYEQYF.